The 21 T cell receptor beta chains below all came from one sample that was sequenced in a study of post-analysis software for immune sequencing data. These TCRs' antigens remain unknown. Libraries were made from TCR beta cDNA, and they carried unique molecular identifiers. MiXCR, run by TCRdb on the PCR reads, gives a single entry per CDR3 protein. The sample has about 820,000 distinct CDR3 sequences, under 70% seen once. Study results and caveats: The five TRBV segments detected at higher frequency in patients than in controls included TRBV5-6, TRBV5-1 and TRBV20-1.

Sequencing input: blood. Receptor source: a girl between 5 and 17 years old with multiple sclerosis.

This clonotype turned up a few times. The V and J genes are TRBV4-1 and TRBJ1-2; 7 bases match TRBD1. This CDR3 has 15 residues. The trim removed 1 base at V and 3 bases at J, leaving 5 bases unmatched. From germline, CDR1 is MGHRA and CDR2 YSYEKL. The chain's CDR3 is CASSQVGRGDYGYTF. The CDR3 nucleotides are TGCGCCAGCAGCCAAGTTGGCAGGGGGGACTATGGCTACACCTTC.

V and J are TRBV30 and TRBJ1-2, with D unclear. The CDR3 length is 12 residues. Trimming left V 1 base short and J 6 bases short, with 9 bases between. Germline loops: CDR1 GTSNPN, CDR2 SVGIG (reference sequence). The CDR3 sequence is CAWSERSNGYTF. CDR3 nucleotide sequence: TGTGCCTGGAGTGAGAGGTCTAATGGCTACACCTTC.

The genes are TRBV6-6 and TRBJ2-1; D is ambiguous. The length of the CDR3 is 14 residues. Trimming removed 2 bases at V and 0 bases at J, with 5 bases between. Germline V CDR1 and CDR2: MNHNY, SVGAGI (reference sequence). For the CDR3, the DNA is TGTGCCAGCAGTTACCGCAGCTCCTACAATGAGCAGTTCTTC. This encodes CASSYRSSYNEQFF.

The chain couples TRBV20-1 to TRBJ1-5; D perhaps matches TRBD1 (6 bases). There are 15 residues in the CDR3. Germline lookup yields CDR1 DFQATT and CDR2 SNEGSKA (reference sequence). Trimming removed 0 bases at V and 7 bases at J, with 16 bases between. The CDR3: CSARDPRQAQQPQHF. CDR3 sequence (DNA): TGCAGTGCTAGAGACCCAAGACAGGCACAACAGCCCCAGCATTTT.

The CDR3 reads CASSPRTGTLSSYNEQFF. CDR3 DNA: TGTGCCAGCTCACCCCGGACAGGGACCTTGAGCTCCTACAATGAGCAGTTCTTC. The chain recombines TRBV18 with TRBJ2-1; 8 bases fit TRBD1. Trimming removed 3 bases from V and 0 bases from J; junction bases left unmatched: 10. This CDR3 spans 18 amino acids. The V gene's germline CDR1 is KGHSH and CDR2 LQKENI. The whole variable domain, remainder taken from reference TRBV18 and TRBJ2-1, is NAGVMQNPRHLVRRRGQEARLRCSPMKGHSHVYWYRQLPEEGLKFMVYLQKENIIDESGMPKERFSAEFPKEGPSILRIQQVVRGDSAAYFCASSPRTGTLSSYNEQFFGPGTRLTVL.

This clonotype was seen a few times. DNA for the CDR3: TGTGCCAGCAGCAGGGGGCCCGAGACCCAGTACTTC. Residues: CASSRGPETQYF. The chain employs TRBV7-9 and TRBJ2-5; TRBD1 matches 7 bases. V gave up 5 bases and J gave up 5 bases; unmatched junction bases: 2. Germline V gene sequence: CDR1 SEHNR, CDR2 FQNEAQ (reference sequence). This CDR3 has 12 amino acids.

The CDR3 loop is CASSVGSQRNYEQYF. The DNA of the CDR3 is TGTGCCAGCAGCGTAGGCTCTCAGAGAAACTACGAGCAGTACTTC. The genes are TRBV9 and TRBJ2-4; D not certain. The J call is in doubt because the DNA end fits TRBJ2-7 better. The CDR3 sequence is 15 residues long. Germline V gives CDR1 SGDLS, CDR2 YYNGEE.

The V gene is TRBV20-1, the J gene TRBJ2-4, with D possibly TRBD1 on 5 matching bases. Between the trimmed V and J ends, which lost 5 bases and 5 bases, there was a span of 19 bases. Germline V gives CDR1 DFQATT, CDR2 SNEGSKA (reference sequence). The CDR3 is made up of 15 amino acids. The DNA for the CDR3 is TGCAGTGCTTTGGCCGGGCAGGGAAGCCAAAACATTCAGTACTTC. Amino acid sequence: CSALAGQGSQNIQYF.

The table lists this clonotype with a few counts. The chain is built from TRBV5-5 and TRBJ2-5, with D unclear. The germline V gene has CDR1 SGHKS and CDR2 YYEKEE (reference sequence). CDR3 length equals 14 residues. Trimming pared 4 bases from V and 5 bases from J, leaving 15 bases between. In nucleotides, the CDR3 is TGTGCCAGCAGCCCCCGACTGAACGGGGAGACCCAGTACTTC. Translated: CASSPRLNGETQYF.

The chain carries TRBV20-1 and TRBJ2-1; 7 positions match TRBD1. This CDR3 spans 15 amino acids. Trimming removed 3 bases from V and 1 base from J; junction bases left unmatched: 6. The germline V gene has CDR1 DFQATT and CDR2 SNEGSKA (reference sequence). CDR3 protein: CSARHRGLSYNEQFF. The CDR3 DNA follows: TGCAGTGCTAGGCACAGGGGCCTATCCTACAATGAGCAGTTCTTC.

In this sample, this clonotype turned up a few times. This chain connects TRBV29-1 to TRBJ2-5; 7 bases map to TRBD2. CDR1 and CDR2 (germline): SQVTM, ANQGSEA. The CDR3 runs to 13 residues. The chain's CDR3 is CSLAGLYQETQYF. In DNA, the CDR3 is TGCAGTTTAGCGGGTTTGTACCAAGAGACCCAGTACTTC. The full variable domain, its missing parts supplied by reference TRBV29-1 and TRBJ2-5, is SAVISQKPSRDICQRGTSLTIQCQVDSQVTMMFWYRQQPGQSLTLIATANQGSEATYESGFVIDKFPISRPNLTFSTLTVSNMSPEDSSIYLCSLAGLYQETQYFGPGTRLLVL.

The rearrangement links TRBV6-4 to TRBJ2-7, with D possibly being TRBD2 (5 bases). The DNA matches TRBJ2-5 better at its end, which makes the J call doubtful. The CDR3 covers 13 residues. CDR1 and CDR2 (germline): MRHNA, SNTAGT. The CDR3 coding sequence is TGTGCCAGCAGTGACCATGCGGGAGAGACCCAGTACTTC. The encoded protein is CASSDHAGETQYF.

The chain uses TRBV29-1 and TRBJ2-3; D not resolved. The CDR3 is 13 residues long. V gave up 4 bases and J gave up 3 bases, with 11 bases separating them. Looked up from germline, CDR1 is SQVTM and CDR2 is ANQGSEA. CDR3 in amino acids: CSVVMHGTDTQYF. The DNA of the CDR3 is TGCAGCGTTGTCATGCACGGGACAGATACGCAGTATTTT.

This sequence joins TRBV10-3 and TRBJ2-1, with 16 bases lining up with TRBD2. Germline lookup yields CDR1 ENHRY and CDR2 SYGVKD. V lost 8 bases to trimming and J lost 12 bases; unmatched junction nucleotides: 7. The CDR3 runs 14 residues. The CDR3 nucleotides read TGTGCCATCGAAGGGACTAGCGGGGGGGGAGGGCAGTTCTTC. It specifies CAIEGTSGGGGQFF.

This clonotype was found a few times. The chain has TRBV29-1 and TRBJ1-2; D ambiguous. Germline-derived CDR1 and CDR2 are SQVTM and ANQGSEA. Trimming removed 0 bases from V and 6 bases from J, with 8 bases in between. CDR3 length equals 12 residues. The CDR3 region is CSVEDLFHGYTF. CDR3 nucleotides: TGCAGCGTTGAAGATCTATTCCATGGCTACACCTTC.

The DNA for the CDR3 is TGTGCCAGCAGCTTAGGGGCAGCAACTTACTACGAGCAGTACTTC. Amino acid sequence: CASSLGAATYYEQYF. The J gene is TRBJ2-7, the V gene TRBV7-6; D ambiguous. The germline V gene has CDR1 SGHVS and CDR2 FNYEAQ. The CDR3 runs 15 residues. Trimming left V 1 base short and J 3 bases short, with 13 bases between.

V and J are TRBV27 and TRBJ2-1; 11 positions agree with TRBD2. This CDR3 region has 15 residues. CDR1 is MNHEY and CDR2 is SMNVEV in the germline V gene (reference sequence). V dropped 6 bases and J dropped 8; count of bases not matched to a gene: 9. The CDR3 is CASRPLAGGPHEQFF. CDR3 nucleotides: TGTGCCAGCAGGCCTTTAGCGGGAGGGCCCCATGAGCAGTTCTTC.

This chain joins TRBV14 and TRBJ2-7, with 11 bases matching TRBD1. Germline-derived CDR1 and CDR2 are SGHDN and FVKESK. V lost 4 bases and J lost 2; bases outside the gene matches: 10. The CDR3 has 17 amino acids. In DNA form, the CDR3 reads TGTGCCAGCAGCCCCTGGACAGGGGGCAACCTAGCCTACGAGCAGTACTTC. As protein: CASSPWTGGNLAYEQYF.

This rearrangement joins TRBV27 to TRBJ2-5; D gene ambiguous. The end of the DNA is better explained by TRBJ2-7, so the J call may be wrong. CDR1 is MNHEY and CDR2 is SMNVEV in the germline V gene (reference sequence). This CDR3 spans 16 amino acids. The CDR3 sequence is CASSFPPVYGVYEQYF. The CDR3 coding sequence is TGTGCCAGCAGTTTCCCCCCCGTATATGGGGTCTACGAGCAGTACTTC.

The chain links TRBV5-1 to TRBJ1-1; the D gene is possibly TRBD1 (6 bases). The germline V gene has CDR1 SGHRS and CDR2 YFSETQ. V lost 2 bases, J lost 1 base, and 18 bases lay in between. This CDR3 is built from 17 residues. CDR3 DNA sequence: TGCGCCAGCAGCTTTTGGGGGCTCGGGGAAGCGAACACTGAAGCTTTCTTT. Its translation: CASSFWGLGEANTEAFF.

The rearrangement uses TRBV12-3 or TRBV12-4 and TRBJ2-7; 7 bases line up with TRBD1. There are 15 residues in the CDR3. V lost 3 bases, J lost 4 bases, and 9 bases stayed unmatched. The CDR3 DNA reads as TGTGCCAGCAGTTTTAGACAGGGACGCTTGTACGAGCAGTACTTC. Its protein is CASSFRQGRLYEQYF.